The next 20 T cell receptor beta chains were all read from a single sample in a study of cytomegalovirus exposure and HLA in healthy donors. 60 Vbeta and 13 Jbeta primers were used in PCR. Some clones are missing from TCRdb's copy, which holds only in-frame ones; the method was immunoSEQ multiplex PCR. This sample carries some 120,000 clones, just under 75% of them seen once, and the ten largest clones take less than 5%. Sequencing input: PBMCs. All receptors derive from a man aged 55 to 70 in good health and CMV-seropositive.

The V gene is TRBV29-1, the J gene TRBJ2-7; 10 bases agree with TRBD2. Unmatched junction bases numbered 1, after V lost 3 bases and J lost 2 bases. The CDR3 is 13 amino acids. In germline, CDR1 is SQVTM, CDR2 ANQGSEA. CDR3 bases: TGCAGCGTTGATAGCGGGGGGACCTACGAGCAGTACTTC. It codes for CSVDSGGTYEQYF.

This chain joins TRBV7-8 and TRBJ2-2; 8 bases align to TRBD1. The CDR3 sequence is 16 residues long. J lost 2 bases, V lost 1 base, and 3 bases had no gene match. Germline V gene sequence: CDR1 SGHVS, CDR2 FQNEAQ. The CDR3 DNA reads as TGTGCCAGCAGCTTAGTCCAGGGGGCTAACACCGGGGAGCTGTTTTTT. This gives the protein CASSLVQGANTGELFF. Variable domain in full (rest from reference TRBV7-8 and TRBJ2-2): GAGVSQSPRYKVAKRGQDVALRCDPISGHVSLFWYQQALGQGPEFLTYFQNEAQLDKSGLPSDRFFAERPEGSVSTLKIQRTQQEDSAVYLCASSLVQGANTGELFFGEGSRLTVL.

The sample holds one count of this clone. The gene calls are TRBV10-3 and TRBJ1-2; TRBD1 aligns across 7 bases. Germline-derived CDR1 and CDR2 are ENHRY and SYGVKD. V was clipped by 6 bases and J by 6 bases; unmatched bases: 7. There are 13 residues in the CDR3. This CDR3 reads CAISDPTGDGYTF. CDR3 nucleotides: TGTGCCATCAGCGACCCTACAGGGGATGGCTACACCTTC.

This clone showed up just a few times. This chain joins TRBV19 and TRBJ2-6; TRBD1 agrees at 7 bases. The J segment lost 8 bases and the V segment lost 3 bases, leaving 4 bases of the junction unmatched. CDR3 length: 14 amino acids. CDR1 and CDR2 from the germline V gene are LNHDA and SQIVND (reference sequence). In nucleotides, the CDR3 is TGTGCCAGTAGTATTTCGGGACAGACCAACGTCCTGACTTTC. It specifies CASSISGQTNVLTF.

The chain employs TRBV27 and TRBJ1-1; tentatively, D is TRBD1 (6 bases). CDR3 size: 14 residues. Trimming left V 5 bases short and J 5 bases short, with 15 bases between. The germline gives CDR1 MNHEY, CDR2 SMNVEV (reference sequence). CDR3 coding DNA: TGTGCCAGCAGTCACCCGGACAGATGGACTGAAGCTTTCTTT. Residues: CASSHPDRWTEAFF.

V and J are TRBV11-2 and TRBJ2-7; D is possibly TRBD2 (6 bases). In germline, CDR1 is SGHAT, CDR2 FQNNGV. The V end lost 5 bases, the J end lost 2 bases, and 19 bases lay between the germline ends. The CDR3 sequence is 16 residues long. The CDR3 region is CASSPHIQGGPYEQYF. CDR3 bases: TGTGCCAGCAGCCCCCACATCCAGGGAGGACCCTACGAGCAGTACTTC. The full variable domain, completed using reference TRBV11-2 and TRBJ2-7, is EAGVAQSPRYKIIEKRQSVAFWCNPISGHATLYWYQQILGQGPKLLIQFQNNGVVDDSQLPKDRFSAERLKGVDSTLKIQPAKLEDSAVYLCASSPHIQGGPYEQYFGPGTRLTVT.

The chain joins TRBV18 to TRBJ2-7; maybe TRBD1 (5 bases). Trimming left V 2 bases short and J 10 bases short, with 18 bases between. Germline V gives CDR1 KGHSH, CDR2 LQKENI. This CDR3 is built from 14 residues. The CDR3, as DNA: TGTGCCAGCTCACCATCAGGGCAGGATTATTTCCAGTACTTC. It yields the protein CASSPSGQDYFQYF.

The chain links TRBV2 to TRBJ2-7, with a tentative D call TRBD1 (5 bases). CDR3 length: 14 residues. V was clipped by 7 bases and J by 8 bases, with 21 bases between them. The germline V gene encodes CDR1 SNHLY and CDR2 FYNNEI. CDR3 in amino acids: CASKGDQGGRKQYF. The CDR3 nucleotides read TGTGCCAGCAAAGGGGATCAGGGCGGTCGGAAGCAGTACTTC.

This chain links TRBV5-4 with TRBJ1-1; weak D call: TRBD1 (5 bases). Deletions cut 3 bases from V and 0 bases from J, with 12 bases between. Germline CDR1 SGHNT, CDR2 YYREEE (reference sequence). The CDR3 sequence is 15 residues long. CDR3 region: CASSSGVTLNTEAFF. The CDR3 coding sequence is TGTGCCAGCAGCTCGGGGGTCACTCTGAACACTGAAGCTTTCTTT. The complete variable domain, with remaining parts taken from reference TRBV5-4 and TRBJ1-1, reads ETGVTQSPTHLIKTRGQQVTLRCSSQSGHNTVSWYQQALGQGPQFIFQYYREEENGRGNFPPRFSGLQFPNYSSELNVNALELDDSALYLCASSSGVTLNTEAFFGQGTRLTVV.

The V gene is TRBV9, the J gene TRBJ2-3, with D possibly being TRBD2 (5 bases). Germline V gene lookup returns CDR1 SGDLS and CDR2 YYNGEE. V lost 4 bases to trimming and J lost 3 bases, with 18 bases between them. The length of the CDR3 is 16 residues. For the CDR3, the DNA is TGTGCCAGCAGCCCCCGGGGAGAACGGATAACAGATACGCAGTATTTT. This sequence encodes CASSPRGERITDTQYF.

The CDR3 bases are TGTGCCAGCAGTTTTGGGCAGGGTTACAATGAGCAGTTCTTC. Its protein is CASSFGQGYNEQFF. The rearrangement uses TRBV27 and TRBJ2-1; weak D call: TRBD1 (5 bases). The CDR3 runs to 14 residues. Germline V gene sequence: CDR1 MNHEY, CDR2 SMNVEV (reference sequence). Between the trimmed V and J ends, which lost 3 bases and 4 bases, there was a span of 10 bases.

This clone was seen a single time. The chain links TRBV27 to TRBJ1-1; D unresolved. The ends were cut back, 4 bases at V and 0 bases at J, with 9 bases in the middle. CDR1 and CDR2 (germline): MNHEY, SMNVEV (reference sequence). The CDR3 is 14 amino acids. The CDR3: CASSSRRLNTEAFF. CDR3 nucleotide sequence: TGTGCCAGCAGTTCCAGGAGGTTGAACACTGAAGCTTTCTTT.

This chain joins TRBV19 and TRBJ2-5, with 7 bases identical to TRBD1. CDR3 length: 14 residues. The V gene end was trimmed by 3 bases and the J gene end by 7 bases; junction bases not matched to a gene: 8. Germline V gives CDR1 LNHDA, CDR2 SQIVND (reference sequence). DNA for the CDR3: TGTGCCAGTAGTATGACAGGGTTGGTCGGGACCCAGTACTTC. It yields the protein CASSMTGLVGTQYF. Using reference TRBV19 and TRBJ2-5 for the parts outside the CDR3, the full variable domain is DGGITQSPKYLFRKEGQNVTLSCEQNLNHDAMYWYRQDPGQGLRLIYYSQIVNDFQKGDIAEGYSVSREKKESFPLTVTSAQKNPTAFYLCASSMTGLVGTQYFGPGTRLLVL.

CDR3 sequence reads: CASSQDPRPSLFGEAFF. The DNA for the CDR3 is TGTGCCAGCAGCCAAGATCCGCGGCCATCCCTCTTCGGTGAAGCTTTCTTT. This chain connects TRBV4-2 to TRBJ1-1; no clear D gene. V gave up 0 bases and J gave up 7 bases, with 21 bases separating them. Germline V gene data show CDR1 as LGHNA and CDR2 as YNFKEQ. The CDR3 consists of 17 residues.

CDR3 coding DNA: TGTGCCAGCTCACCTATAGCCTACGAGCAGTACTTC. Translated: CASSPIAYEQYF. This chain joins TRBV18 and TRBJ2-7; no definite D call. The CDR3 has 12 residues. Trimming took 3 bases from V and 2 from J, leaving 5 bases between them. CDR1 KGHSH and CDR2 LQKENI come from the germline V gene.

The CDR3 bases are TGTGCCAGCAGTTTTTTAAATGAGCAGTTCTTC. This codes for CASSFLNEQFF. This chain connects TRBV28 to TRBJ2-1; D unclear. Germline V lookup: CDR1 MDHEN, CDR2 SYDVKM. CDR3 length equals 11 residues. V lost 3 bases and J lost 7, with 4 bases in between. Full variable domain (remainder filled in from reference TRBV28 and TRBJ2-1): DVKVTQSSRYLVKRTGEKVFLECVQDMDHENMFWYRQDPGLGLRLIYFSYDVKMKEKGDIPEGYSVSREKKERFSLILESASTNQTSMYLCASSFLNEQFFGPGTRLTVL.

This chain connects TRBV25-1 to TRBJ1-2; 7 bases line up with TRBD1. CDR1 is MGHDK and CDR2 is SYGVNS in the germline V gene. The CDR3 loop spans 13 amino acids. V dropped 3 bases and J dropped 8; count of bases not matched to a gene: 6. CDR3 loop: CASSESGQAGYTF. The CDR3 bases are TGTGCCAGCAGTGAGTCCGGACAGGCGGGCTACACCTTC.

The CDR3 loop reads CASSQDHQGAWEKLFF. The CDR3, as DNA: TGTGCCAGCAGCCAAGATCATCAGGGGGCGTGGGAAAAACTGTTTTTT. The chain couples TRBV4-2 to TRBJ1-4; 8 bases align to TRBD1. The ends lost 0 bases at V and 8 bases at J; junction bases unmatched: 8. The CDR3 totals 16 residues. Germline assignment: CDR1 LGHNA and CDR2 YNFKEQ.

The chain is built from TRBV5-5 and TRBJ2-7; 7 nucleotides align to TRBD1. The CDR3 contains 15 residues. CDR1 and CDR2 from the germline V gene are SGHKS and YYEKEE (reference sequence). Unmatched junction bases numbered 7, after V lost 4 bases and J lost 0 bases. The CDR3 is CASSPRDRSSYEQYF. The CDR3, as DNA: TGTGCCAGCAGCCCACGGGACAGAAGCTCCTACGAGCAGTACTTC.

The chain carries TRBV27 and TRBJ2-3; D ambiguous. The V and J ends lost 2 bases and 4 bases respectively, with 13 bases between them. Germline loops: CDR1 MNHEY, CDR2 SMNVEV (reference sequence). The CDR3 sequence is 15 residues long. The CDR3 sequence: CASSLQFAKPDTQYF. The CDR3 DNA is TGTGCCAGCAGTTTACAATTTGCTAAACCAGATACGCAGTATTTT.